A single sample gave rise to the 16 T cell receptor beta chains below, sequenced in a study of T cells in Graves' hyperthyroidism and ophthalmopathy. Amplified TCR beta CDR3 regions derived from RNA transcripts. The TCR CDR3 first-round RT-PCR relied on the HTBI primer set. TCRdb reprocessed the multiplex PCR reads via MiXCR and lists one record per CDR3 protein. The table includes fewer than 900,000 distinct CDR3 sequences, 18% detected once. Material: blood. The origin of the receptors is a woman in her forties or fifties with Graves' hyperthyroidism that later progressed to Graves' ophthalmopathy.

This clonotype occurred many times. Here the CDR3 DNA reads TGTGCCAGCAGCTTAAGGGTCGAAACTGAAGCTTTCTTT. It codes for CASSLRVETEAFF. The rearrangement links TRBV5-5 to TRBJ1-1; D call uncertain. V lost 2 bases, J lost 5 bases, and 10 bases lay in between. Germline CDR1 is SGHKS and CDR2 is YYEKEE (reference sequence). The CDR3 is made up of 13 amino acids.

About this clonotype itself: A much larger clonotype is one base distant, so this may be a read error. The chain employs TRBV12-3 or TRBV12-4 and TRBJ1-3; D perhaps matches TRBD1 (6 bases). Deletions cut 7 bases from V and 0 bases from J, with 13 bases between. The CDR3 length is 15 residues. CDR3 region: CASTGGTSSGNTIYF. The CDR3 DNA reads TGTGCCAGCACGGGGGGCACCAGCTCTGGAAACACCATATATTTT.

This clonotype has a handful of counts. The chain combines TRBV5-4 with TRBJ1-2; D is undetermined. Germline V gene lookup returns CDR1 SGHNT and CDR2 YYREEE (reference sequence). V was trimmed by 10 bases and J by 6 bases, leaving 19 bases between them. The CDR3 extends over 13 amino acids. The CDR3 here is CAGTDLTADGYTF. In DNA form, the CDR3 reads TGTGCCGGAACAGATCTCACCGCGGATGGCTACACCTTC.

The chain links TRBV9 to TRBJ2-5, with 8 bases that match TRBD1. V trimming: 2 bases; J trimming: 3 bases; junction bases outside the gene matches: 9. The germline gives CDR1 SGDLS, CDR2 YYNGEE. CDR3 size: 16 residues. The CDR3 is CASSVPGGPAEETQYF. CDR3 in DNA: TGTGCCAGCAGCGTCCCAGGGGGCCCAGCGGAAGAGACCCAGTACTTC.

This sequence joins TRBV3-1 and TRBJ1-4; possibly TRBD1 for D (6 bases). Trimming took 2 bases from V and 3 from J, leaving 13 bases between them. From germline, CDR1 is LGHDT and CDR2 YNNKEL (reference sequence). This CDR3 has 16 amino acids. The CDR3 region has the DNA TGTGCCAGCAGCCAAAAACTACAGGGCGCTAATGAAAAACTGTTTTTT. It is translated as CASSQKLQGANEKLFF.

This clonotype has a count of ten or more. The chain couples TRBV3-1 to TRBJ2-7; D perhaps matches TRBD2 (5 bases). Germline lookup yields CDR1 LGHDT and CDR2 YNNKEL (reference sequence). CDR3 size: 15 residues. The V and J ends lost 4 bases and 3 bases respectively, with 16 bases between them. This CDR3 reads CASSPRGSALYEQYF. The CDR3 DNA sequence: TGTGCCAGCAGCCCCCGCGGTAGCGCGCTCTACGAGCAGTACTTC.

This clonotype was picked up a small number of times. This chain links TRBV7-8 with TRBJ1-5; D remains ambiguous. V was pared by 3 bases and J by 3 bases, with 15 bases between. Germline V CDR1 and CDR2: SGHVS, FQNEAQ. This CDR3 contains 16 residues. Here the CDR3 DNA reads TGTGCCAGCAGCTTTCAGTTCGGCCCTAACAATCAGCCCCAGCATTTT. Its translation: CASSFQFGPNNQPQHF. Combining the CDR3 with reference TRBV7-8 and TRBJ1-5 gives the whole variable domain GAGVSQSPRYKVAKRGQDVALRCDPISGHVSLFWYQQALGQGPEFLTYFQNEAQLDKSGLPSDRFFAERPEGSVSTLKIQRTQQEDSAVYLCASSFQFGPNNQPQHFGDGTRLSIL.

This sequence joins TRBV12-3 or TRBV12-4 and TRBJ2-7; either TRBD1 or TRBD2 may supply D (5 bases each). The CDR3 loop spans 14 amino acids. Trimming cost V 2 bases and J 2 bases, with 10 bases left between them. The CDR3 coding sequence is TGTGCCAGCAGTTTAATCTGGGGACCCTACGAGCAGTACTTC. As protein: CASSLIWGPYEQYF.

This clonotype was counted between two and nine times. The chain has TRBV19 and TRBJ2-2; D is possibly TRBD2 (5 bases). From germline, CDR1 is LNHDA and CDR2 SQIVND (reference sequence). Trimming took 6 bases from V and 6 from J, leaving 11 bases between them. This CDR3 spans 13 amino acids. The CDR3 nucleotides are TGTGCCAGTAGCGCGGGTGTCTCCGGGGAGCTGTTTTTT. Amino acids: CASSAGVSGELFF.

This rearrangement joins TRBV3-1 to TRBJ1-5, with D possibly being TRBD1 (5 bases). The germline gives CDR1 LGHDT, CDR2 YNNKEL (reference sequence). Trimming cost V 2 bases and J 7 bases, with 12 bases left between them. The CDR3 is made up of 14 amino acids. The CDR3 bases are TGTGCCAGCAGCCAAAGGAGGGGTAACCAGCCCCAGCATTTT. Amino acids: CASSQRRGNQPQHF.

This clonotype was seen ten or more times. V is TRBV30 and J is TRBJ1-1; D call uncertain. The CDR3 has 14 amino acids. The V gene's germline CDR1 is GTSNPN and CDR2 SVGIG (reference sequence). Between the trimmed V and J ends, which lost 5 bases and 0 bases, there was a span of 13 bases. CDR3 sequence: CAWGHGRMNTEAFF. CDR3 coding DNA: TGTGCCTGGGGCCATGGGCGGATGAACACTGAAGCTTTCTTT.

This clonotype appeared many times. The V gene is TRBV7-8, the J gene TRBJ1-1; 8 nucleotides match TRBD1. CDR1 SGHVS and CDR2 FQNEAQ come from the germline V gene. The length of the CDR3 is 13 residues. J lost 4 bases, V lost 5 bases, and 3 bases had no gene match. As DNA, the CDR3 is TGTGCCAGCAGCCTGGACAGGGTCACTGAAGCTTTCTTT. This encodes CASSLDRVTEAFF.

In its sample, this clonotype was seen many times. This chain uses TRBV6-1 with TRBJ1-2; 7 bases agree with TRBD1. Germline values: CDR1 MNHNS, CDR2 SASEGT. This CDR3 is 15 amino acids long. The V segment lost 6 bases and the J segment 6 bases; nucleotides outside the gene matches: 13. As DNA, the CDR3 is TGTGCCAGCAGCAATAGACAGGGTCGGGGGGATGGCTACACCTTC. Translation gives CASSNRQGRGDGYTF.

This clonotype was recorded many times. V is TRBV7-8 and J is TRBJ2-5; a possible D gene is TRBD1 (6 bases). V shed 8 bases and J shed 5 bases, with 18 bases lying between them. This CDR3 has 14 amino acids. Germline CDR1 reads SGHVS; CDR2 reads FQNEAQ. Written as DNA, the CDR3 is TGTGCCAGCGGGACCCCCAGGGGTGAGGAGACCCAGTACTTC. This codes for CASGTPRGEETQYF.

This clonotype was picked up a small number of times. The chain has TRBV2 and TRBJ2-3, with no clear D. The CDR3 spans 11 residues. Trimming took 7 bases from V and 5 from J, leaving 7 bases between them. Germline V gene data show CDR1 as SNHLY and CDR2 as FYNNEI. The chain's CDR3 is CASKVQDTQYF. The DNA of the CDR3 is TGTGCCAGCAAAGTTCAAGATACGCAGTATTTT.

Concerning this clonotype itself: A single base separates this from a much larger clone, so it may be a read error. The CDR3 region has the DNA TGTGCCAGCAGCATCAGCGGGGGGATCGATGAGCAGTTCTTC. This codes for CASSISGGIDEQFF. V and J are TRBV7-9 and TRBJ2-1; 9 positions match TRBD2. Trimming at V came to 5 bases and at J to 8 bases, leaving 7 bases not matched to a gene. The CDR3 extends over 14 amino acids. The germline V gene encodes CDR1 SEHNR and CDR2 FQNEAQ (reference sequence).